A single T cell receptor (beta chain) is shown here with its context. This sample stems from a study of blood T cell repertoires in COVID-19. As handled by the study authors: How many nucleated cells were present was estimated from reference gene primer amplification. Generated by immunoSEQ multiplex PCR, the TCRdb table keeps only in-frame clones and is missing some. V and J calls and clone size follow that table, whereas D and trimming were derived from the DNA. The sample holds roughly 68,000 clones, about nine tenths seen once. The V gene end was trimmed by 4 bases and the J gene end by 4 bases; junction bases not matched to a gene: 5. Germline-derived CDR1 and CDR2 are MNHNY and SVGAGI (reference sequence). The CDR3 has 14 residues.

The clonotype comes from a man aged 50 or older with active COVID-19. The sample taken for sequencing was peripheral blood. The chain has TRBV6-6 and TRBJ1-1; 8 bases map to TRBD1. DNA for the CDR3: TGTGCCAGCAGTTCCAGGGGGCAGGGCACTGAAGCTTTCTTT. It codes for CASSSRGQGTEAFF.